These 3 T cell receptor beta chains originate from one sample sequenced in a study of cytomegalovirus exposure and HLA in healthy donors. It was with 60 Vbeta and 13 Jbeta primers that the PCR ran. Measured with immunoSEQ multiplex PCR; TCRdb has only the in-frame clones, and not every one. This table has 150,000 to 200,000 clones, about 83% appearing once. What was sequenced was PBMCs. The receptors were gathered from a woman aged 25 to 39 in good health and CMV-seropositive.

By share, this clone counts as medium-sized (0.01 to 0.1%). J is TRBJ1-5 and V is TRBV10-2; tentatively, D is TRBD1 (5 bases). Germline V gene data show CDR1 as WSHSY and CDR2 as SAAADI. The CDR3 is made up of 14 amino acids. V lost 3 bases to trimming and J lost 3 bases, with 9 bases between them. The CDR3 spells CASSESGINQPQHF. Here the CDR3 DNA reads TGCGCCAGCAGTGAATCAGGGATCAATCAGCCCCAGCATTTT.

This rearrangement joins TRBV11-2 to TRBJ2-7; D uncertain. With 2 bases removed from V and 4 bases from J, the gap between germline ends came to 9 bases. Germline CDR1 is SGHAT and CDR2 is FQNNGV. The CDR3 runs 13 residues. For the CDR3, the DNA is TGTGCCAGCAGCTTACCCCCCCAGTACGAGCAGTACTTC. It specifies CASSLPPQYEQYF.

This clone was counted only a few times. This chain connects TRBV6-1 to TRBJ2-2; no clear D. Trimming took 7 bases from V and 10 from J, leaving 13 bases between them. The CDR3 is 12 residues long. The germline CDR1 and CDR2 sequences are MNHNS and SASEGT. The CDR3 DNA reads TGTGCCAGCAACGAGCGATACCAGGAGCTGTTTTTT. This translates into CASNERYQELFF.